The rows below give T cell receptor beta chains drawn from one sample of a study of post-analysis software for immune sequencing data. One entry per CDR3 protein results from TCRdb running MiXCR on the PCR reads. The repertoire holds around 700,000 distinct CDR3 sequences, with around 60% as singletons. The sample was blood. These receptor sequences come from a girl aged 2 to 10 with multiple sclerosis. The CDR3 runs from the conserved cysteine through the conserved F or W. D genes are given only for firm matches. Clone sizes are given selectively: once, few, many, or a class where the clone is expanded.

v_call	d_call	j_call	clone_size	cdr3_aa	cdr3_nt
TRBV25-1	TRBD2	TRBJ2-1	few	CASSENGLAGGLDNEQFF	TGTGCCAGCAGTGAAAACGGACTAGCGGGAGGGCTAGACAATGAGCAGTTCTTC
TRBV20-1	TRBD1	TRBJ2-5	NA	CSALGQDWYQETQYF	TGCAGTGCCCTGGGACAGGACTGGTACCAAGAGACCCAGTACTTC
TRBV29-1	NA	TRBJ2-6	NA	CSVGILNAAGLNGGANVLTF	TGCAGCGTTGGGATTCTTAATGCGGCAGGGTTAAATGGTGGGGCCAACGTCCTGACTTTC
TRBV5-1	NA	TRBJ1-1	NA	CASSGRDGSNTEAFF	TGCGCCAGCAGCGGCCGGGACGGCTCGAACACTGAAGCTTTCTTT
TRBV7-9	NA	TRBJ1-2	NA	CASSLPPNYGYTF	TGTGCCAGCAGCTTACCACCTAACTATGGCTACACCTTC
TRBV20-1	TRBD2	TRBJ2-3	few	CSARPLFGVRAGEADTQYF	TGCAGTGCTAGACCCCTCTTCGGCGTTAGAGCGGGAGAGGCGGATACGCAGTATTTT
TRBV6-1	NA	TRBJ2-1	NA	CASSAPPNEQFF	TGTGCCAGCAGTGCCCCTCCAAATGAGCAGTTCTTC
TRBV3-1	NA	TRBJ2-7	NA	CASSREVDYEQYF	TGTGCCAGCAGCCGAGAGGTCGACTACGAGCAGTACTTC
TRBV5-1	TRBD1	TRBJ1-1	NA	CASHLGQDAEAFF	TGCGCCAGTCACCTGGGACAGGATGCCGAAGCTTTCTTT
TRBV20-1	TRBD1	TRBJ2-7	NA	CSASGDRGNSYEQYF	TGCAGTGCTAGTGGGGACAGGGGTAATAGCTACGAGCAGTACTTC
TRBV7-9	TRBD1	TRBJ2-5	NA	CASSPLDRSETQYF	TGTGCCAGCAGCCCGTTGGACAGGTCGGAGACCCAGTACTTC
TRBV11-2	NA	TRBJ2-1	NA	CASSSQTNEQFF	TGTGCCAGCAGCTCCCAGACAAATGAGCAGTTCTTC
TRBV20-1	NA	TRBJ2-2	NA	CSARGAETNTGELFF	TGCAGTGCCCGAGGGGCAGAAACGAACACCGGGGAGCTGTTTTTT
TRBV6-5	NA	TRBJ2-1	NA	CASSYRPLANSYNEQFF	TGTGCCAGCAGTTATCGGCCCCTAGCGAATTCCTACAATGAGCAGTTCTTC
TRBV20-1	NA	TRBJ1-6	NA	CSAATGQHNSPLHF	TGCAGTGCTGCAACCGGACAGCATAATTCACCCCTCCACTTT
TRBV6-5	NA	TRBJ1-4	NA	CASSYTLATNEKLFF	TGTGCCAGCAGTTACACCCTGGCAACTAATGAAAAACTGTTTTTT
TRBV20-1	TRBD2	TRBJ2-7	NA	CSARDPRAGSYEQYF	TGCAGTGCTAGAGACCCCCGAGCGGGAAGCTACGAGCAGTACTTC
TRBV15	TRBD2	TRBJ2-3	NA	CATSRDPGGSLSDTQYF	TGTGCCACCAGCAGAGATCCTGGCGGGAGCCTCTCAGATACGCAGTATTTT
TRBV9	NA	TRBJ1-1	NA	CASSPYEGWNTEAFF	TGTGCCAGCAGCCCCTATGAGGGATGGAACACTGAAGCTTTCTTT
TRBV10-3	NA	TRBJ2-1	NA	CAISESGEQFF	TGTGCCATCAGTGAGTCAGGTGAGCAGTTCTTC
TRBV25-1	NA	TRBJ2-5	once	CASSEAGAETQYF	TGTGCCAGCAGTGAGGCGGGGGCAGAGACCCAGTACTTC
TRBV27	NA	TRBJ2-1	NA	CASSLMRGNEQFF	TGTGCCAGCAGTTTAATGAGGGGGAATGAGCAGTTCTTC
TRBV7-9	NA	TRBJ2-4	NA	CASSSSKGVYIQYF	TGTGCCAGCAGCAGTAGTAAAGGGGTATACATTCAGTACTTC
TRBV5-1	TRBD1	TRBJ2-7	few	CASSLNSGQVREQYF	TGCGCCAGCAGCCTAAACTCGGGACAGGTACGAGAGCAGTACTTC
TRBV13	NA	TRBJ2-1	NA	CASSMGVGQFF	TGTGCCAGCAGCATGGGGGTCGGGCAGTTCTTC
TRBV5-1	NA	TRBJ2-5	NA	CASSPSRGETQYF	TGCGCCAGCAGCCCCTCCCGGGGGGAGACCCAGTACTTC
TRBV5-1	TRBD1	TRBJ2-3	NA	CASNDLTGAGDTQYF	TGCGCCAGCAACGACTTGACAGGGGCCGGAGATACGCAGTATTTT
TRBV20-1	TRBD2	TRBJ2-7	many	CSARVGRGAYEQYF	TGCAGTGCTAGAGTGGGGCGGGGGGCCTACGAGCAGTACTTC
TRBV7-9	NA	TRBJ1-2	NA	CASSPEGLANYGYTF	TGTGCCAGCAGCCCCGAGGGCCTAGCTAACTATGGCTACACCTTC
TRBV10-2	TRBD2	TRBJ2-1	few	CASNELAAHNEQFF	TGCGCCAGCAACGAACTAGCGGCCCACAATGAGCAGTTCTTC
TRBV12-5	NA	TRBJ1-5	NA	CASGGIDSADQPQHF	TGTGCTAGTGGGGGAATAGACAGCGCGGATCAGCCCCAGCATTTT
TRBV6-5	TRBD2	TRBJ2-3	NA	CASSYGAGEVDTQYF	TGTGCCAGCAGTTACGGAGCGGGGGAGGTAGATACGCAGTATTTT
TRBV12-3/TRBV12-4	NA	TRBJ2-3	many	CASSLVDTQYF	TGTGCCAGCAGCTTAGTAGATACGCAGTATTTT
TRBV12-3/TRBV12-4	NA	TRBJ1-2	NA	CASSLVGGENGYTF	TGTGCCAGCAGTTTAGTAGGAGGGGAGAATGGCTACACCTTC
TRBV4-2	NA	TRBJ1-2	NA	CASSQDSEGAQNGYTF	TGTGCCAGCAGCCAAGATAGCGAAGGGGCTCAGAATGGCTACACCTTC
TRBV6-2/TRBV6-3	TRBD2	TRBJ2-1	few	CASRPLGGYNEQFF	TGTGCCAGCAGACCGTTGGGGGGGTACAATGAGCAGTTCTTC
TRBV10-3	TRBD1	TRBJ2-1	NA	CAIRGAQGVYNEQFF	TGTGCCATCAGGGGGGCGCAGGGGGTCTACAATGAGCAGTTCTTC
TRBV4-2	NA	TRBJ2-3	NA	CASSQAGWVGSTDTQYF	TGTGCCAGCAGCCAAGCTGGCTGGGTCGGTAGCACAGATACGCAGTATTTT
TRBV28	NA	TRBJ2-7	NA	CASNRGSYEQYF	TGTGCCAGCAATCGAGGCTCCTACGAGCAGTACTTC
TRBV6-5	NA	TRBJ2-5	NA	CASSYSVGKETQYF	TGTGCCAGCAGTTACTCAGTGGGCAAAGAGACCCAGTACTTC
TRBV20-1	TRBD2	TRBJ2-7	NA	CSANIAGEAYNEQYF	TGCAGTGCTAACATAGCGGGAGAGGCCTACAATGAGCAGTACTTC
TRBV7-6	NA	TRBJ2-3	many	CASSSADTQYF	TGTGCCAGCAGTTCAGCAGATACGCAGTATTTT
TRBV20-1	NA	TRBJ2-5	NA	CSATKSQGSQETQYF	TGCAGTGCTACCAAATCTCAGGGGTCCCAAGAGACCCAGTACTTC
TRBV7-9	NA	TRBJ2-3	NA	CASSLAIGIRDTDTQYF	TGTGCCAGCAGCTTAGCAATTGGGATCCGGGACACAGATACGCAGTATTTT
TRBV4-1	NA	TRBJ2-2	few	CASSQDQGVTGELFF	TGCGCCAGCAGCCAAGATCAGGGTGTGACCGGAGAGCTGTTTTTT
TRBV24-1	TRBD1	TRBJ2-1	NA	CATSDPGQGEPYNEQFF	TGTGCCACCAGTGACCCCGGACAGGGGGAGCCCTACAATGAGCAGTTCTTC
TRBV7-6	TRBD1	TRBJ2-2	NA	CASSPGTDFTGELFF	TGTGCCAGCAGCCCCGGGACAGACTTCACCGGGGAGCTGTTTTTT
TRBV7-2	NA	TRBJ2-6	few	CASSLGGGANVLTF	TGTGCCAGCAGCTTAGGAGGCGGGGCCAACGTCCTGACTTTC
TRBV20-1	TRBD1	TRBJ2-1	NA	CSARELDITGGRNNEQFF	TGCAGTGCTAGAGAACTAGATATCACAGGGGGTAGGAACAATGAGCAGTTCTTC
TRBV7-3	NA	TRBJ2-7	NA	CASSLKGGSGAYEQYF	TGTGCCAGCAGCTTAAAAGGAGGTAGCGGAGCCTACGAGCAGTACTTC
TRBV7-8	NA	TRBJ2-7	NA	CASSFSIRGPSEQYF	TGTGCCAGCAGCTTCTCTATCCGGGGGCCCTCCGAGCAGTACTTC